These 27 T cell receptor beta chains originate from one sample sequenced in a study of regulatory T cells in long-lasting Graves disease. Relying on iRepertoire HTBI primers and Arm-PCR of CDR3 regions, the team built TCR beta libraries. MiXCR, run by TCRdb on the multiplex PCR reads, gives a single entry per CDR3 protein. The sample includes 560,000 or so distinct CDR3 sequences, about 15% seen only once; the top ten take around 12%. Time point reported: newly diagnosed GD, antithyroid drugs for less than 3 months. PBMC-extracted RNA yielded the TCR library. These records were also assigned to another study, of T cells in Graves' hyperthyroidism and ophthalmopathy.

The material sequenced was peripheral blood mononuclear cells (PBMCs), taken at new diagnosis, from a patient treated with antithyroid drugs. These receptors were collected from a man between 18 and 35 years old with Graves disease.

This clonotype was observed a few times. The V gene is TRBV20-1, the J gene TRBJ2-5; D call uncertain. The CDR3 covers 16 residues. Germline V gene sequence: CDR1 DFQATT, CDR2 SNEGSKA (reference sequence). V dropped 1 base and J dropped 4 bases, with 19 bases sitting between them. The DNA of the CDR3 is TGCAGTGCTAGAGGTGGAACACGGCGAGCAGGAGAGACCCAGTACTTC. As protein: CSARGGTRRAGETQYF.

This clonotype was detected many times. V and J are TRBV27 and TRBJ2-7, with 13 bases lining up with TRBD2. V trimming: 2 bases; J trimming: 5 bases; junction bases outside the gene matches: 6. The CDR3 loop spans 16 amino acids. Germline V gene data show CDR1 as MNHEY and CDR2 as SMNVEV (reference sequence). The CDR3 region is CASSLRGTSGIDEQYF. The CDR3 coding sequence is TGTGCCAGCAGTTTAAGGGGGACTAGCGGGATTGACGAGCAGTACTTC.

This clonotype was recorded at least ten times. V is TRBV2 and J is TRBJ1-1; perhaps TRBD1 as D (6 bases). CDR1 and CDR2 from the germline V gene are SNHLY and FYNNEI. This CDR3 has 14 residues. The germline V and J ends were trimmed by 6 bases and 3 bases, with 14 bases remaining between them. The CDR3 DNA sequence: TGTGCCAGCAGCACCCAGGGGATGTACACTGAAGCTTTCTTT. Its translation: CASSTQGMYTEAFF.

In its sample, this clonotype was seen a few times. V usage is TRBV4-1 and J usage is TRBJ2-7, with a tentative D call TRBD1 (6 bases). The V gene's germline CDR1 is MGHRA and CDR2 YSYEKL. The CDR3 covers 14 residues. With 2 bases removed from V and 0 bases from J, the gap between germline ends came to 8 bases. CDR3 sequence reads: CASSQRDTSYEQYF. The CDR3 DNA sequence: TGCGCCAGCAGCCAACGGGACACCTCCTACGAGCAGTACTTC.

The chain combines TRBV12-3 or TRBV12-4 with TRBJ2-3; D gene unclear. V lost 6 bases, J lost 7 bases, and 11 bases lay in between. The CDR3 is 12 residues long. CDR3 coding DNA: TGTGCCAGCAGCTCCGAACACAATACGCAGTATTTT. It yields the protein CASSSEHNTQYF.

This clonotype has more than one count but fewer than ten. The junction does not match germline at one end; this may be a read error. The V call is TRBV28, the J call TRBJ2-2, with TRBD2 identical over 9 bases. Per the germline V gene, CDR1 is MDHEN and CDR2 is SYDVKM. This CDR3 spans 17 amino acids. The CDR3 DNA reads TGTGTCAGCGGGGGGTCTAATTGGGAGGGATACACCGGGGAGCTGTTTTTT. Protein sequence: CVSGGSNWEGYTGELFF.

As concerns this clonotype: A read error is possible here, since a much larger clone lies one base away. The gene calls are TRBV2 and TRBJ2-3; D might be TRBD1 or TRBD2, each matching 6 bases. CDR1 and CDR2 (germline): SNHLY, FYNNEI. CDR3 size: 16 residues. This chain's CDR3 is CVSSEIGDGGGDTQYF. CDR3 coding DNA: TGTGTCAGCAGTGAAATTGGGGACGGAGGGGGAGATACGCAGTATTTT.

This clonotype was counted at least ten times. The chain joins TRBV20-1 to TRBJ1-5; D possibly corresponds to TRBD1 (5 bases). V was clipped by 3 bases and J by 6 bases, with 12 bases between them. CDR1 and CDR2 from the germline V gene are DFQATT and SNEGSKA (reference sequence). This CDR3 has 13 residues. CDR3 DNA: TGCAGTGCTAGGAGACAGATCAGTCAGCCCCAGCATTTT. Translation: CSARRQISQPQHF.

V is TRBV27 and J is TRBJ1-2, with D maybe TRBD1 (6 bases). The CDR3 covers 10 residues. Trimming stripped 7 bases from V and 8 bases from J, with 8 bases between. Germline values: CDR1 MNHEY, CDR2 SMNVEV (reference sequence). The CDR3 sequence: CASKGGGYTF. CDR3 sequence (DNA): TGTGCCAGCAAGGGGGGCGGCTACACCTTC.

There are many counts of this clonotype. V usage is TRBV7-9 and J usage is TRBJ2-7; the D gene is possibly TRBD2 (5 bases). Trimming shortened V by 11 bases and J by 5 bases, and 16 bases separated the two germline ends. Germline loops: CDR1 SEHNR, CDR2 FQNEAQ (reference sequence). This CDR3 has 12 residues. The CDR3 protein is CASQSLGDEQYF. The CDR3 bases are TGTGCCTCGCAGTCACTAGGAGACGAGCAGTACTTC.

In its sample, this clonotype was seen many times. The chain has TRBV5-1 and TRBJ2-1; D uncertain. V lost 0 bases to trimming and J lost 4 bases, with 8 bases between them. Germline V gene lookup returns CDR1 SGHRS and CDR2 YFSETQ. The CDR3 contains 14 residues. The chain's CDR3 is CASSLANNYNEQFF. The CDR3 DNA reads TGCGCCAGCAGCTTGGCCAACAATTACAATGAGCAGTTCTTC.

J is TRBJ1-2 and V is TRBV29-1; D is uncertain. Germline V gives CDR1 SQVTM, CDR2 ANQGSEA. CDR3 length equals 14 residues. Between the trimmed V and J ends, which lost 3 bases and 5 bases, there was a span of 16 bases. The CDR3: CSVELEAVRYGYTF. CDR3 coding DNA: TGCAGCGTTGAGTTAGAAGCGGTGCGATATGGCTACACCTTC. Full variable domain (rest looked up from reference TRBV29-1 and TRBJ1-2): SAVISQKPSRDICQRGTSLTIQCQVDSQVTMMFWYRQQPGQSLTLIATANQGSEATYESGFVIDKFPISRPNLTFSTLTVSNMSPEDSSIYLCSVELEAVRYGYTFGSGTRLTVV.

The V gene is TRBV5-1, the J gene TRBJ1-1, with D hard to call. V was cut by 0 bases and J by 0 bases, with 18 bases left in between. Per germline, CDR1 SGHRS and CDR2 YFSETQ. CDR3 length equals 18 residues. CDR3 nucleotide sequence: TGCGCCAGCAGCTTGGGTCGACCCACGAACGGCATGAACACTGAAGCTTTCTTT. Translating gives CASSLGRPTNGMNTEAFF. The full variable domain, with the rest looked up from reference TRBV5-1 and TRBJ1-1, is KAGVTQTPRYLIKTRGQQVTLSCSPISGHRSVSWYQQTPGQGLQFLFEYFSETQRNKGNFPGRFSGRQFSNSRSEMNVSTLELGDSALYLCASSLGRPTNGMNTEAFFGQGTRLTVV.

This clonotype was recorded many times. J is TRBJ2-7 and V is TRBV5-1; D may be TRBD1 or TRBD2 (5 bases each). Germline V CDR1 and CDR2: SGHRS, YFSETQ. The CDR3 is made up of 13 amino acids. V dropped 7 bases and J dropped 2 bases, with 13 bases sitting between them. This CDR3 is CASGRDRTYEQYF. The CDR3 DNA is TGCGCCAGCGGTAGGGACCGTACCTACGAGCAGTACTTC.

The rearrangement joins TRBV11-2 to TRBJ1-5; D call uncertain. V was trimmed by 5 bases and J by 2 bases, leaving 16 bases between them. This CDR3 comprises 16 residues. Germline CDR1 SGHAT, CDR2 FQNNGV. The CDR3 DNA reads as TGTGCCAGCAGCCAAGCCGCGGCTGGGGGCAATCAGCCCCAGCATTTT. Its protein product is CASSQAAAGGNQPQHF. Complete variable domain (other parts from reference TRBV11-2 and TRBJ1-5): EAGVAQSPRYKIIEKRQSVAFWCNPISGHATLYWYQQILGQGPKLLIQFQNNGVVDDSQLPKDRFSAERLKGVDSTLKIQPAKLEDSAVYLCASSQAAAGGNQPQHFGDGTRLSIL.

This clonotype has a count of ten or more. The chain has TRBV28 and TRBJ1-2, with D perhaps TRBD1 (6 bases). CDR3 length equals 16 residues. With 3 bases removed from V and 2 bases from J, the gap between germline ends came to 16 bases. Germline CDR1 MDHEN, CDR2 SYDVKM. The CDR3 DNA follows: TGTGCCAGCAGTTTCCCGGTTGGGGGGGGCAACTATGGCTACACCTTC. It translates to CASSFPVGGGNYGYTF.

The chain carries TRBV4-1 and TRBJ1-2; the D is unclear. The CDR3 runs 12 residues. V was shortened by 2 bases and J by 8 bases, with 9 bases between the two germline ends. CDR1 is MGHRA and CDR2 is YSYEKL in the germline V gene. DNA of the CDR3: TGCGCCAGCAGCCAAATTGAGGGCGGCTACACCTTC. Translation: CASSQIEGGYTF.

This clonotype was counted ten times or more. The chain links TRBV20-1 to TRBJ1-1; 9 nucleotides agree with TRBD1. The CDR3 runs 15 residues. The germline V gene encodes CDR1 DFQATT and CDR2 SNEGSKA (reference sequence). V lost 3 bases to trimming and J lost 1 base; unmatched junction nucleotides: 6. CDR3 sequence reads: CSASPSTGGNTEAFF. The CDR3 DNA is TGCAGTGCTAGCCCTTCGACAGGGGGGAACACTGAAGCTTTCTTT.

The sample holds a few counts of this clonotype. This chain connects TRBV20-1 to TRBJ2-4; TRBD2 matches 7 bases. After removal of 2 bases from V and 6 bases from J, the junction contained 7 bases not matched to a gene. Germline V gives CDR1 DFQATT, CDR2 SNEGSKA (reference sequence). The CDR3 loop spans 14 amino acids. As DNA, the CDR3 is TGCAGTGCTAGATTTTGGGAGCGGGGAAACATTCAGTACTTC. As protein: CSARFWERGNIQYF.

This clonotype was observed at least ten times. This chain joins TRBV28 and TRBJ1-5, with D possibly being TRBD1 (5 bases). Germline loops: CDR1 MDHEN, CDR2 SYDVKM. The V end lost 8 bases, the J end lost 5 bases, and 16 bases lay between the germline ends. The CDR3 sequence is 14 residues long. In DNA, the CDR3 is TGTGCCAGCGCCTTAAGGCAGGGTGATCAGCCCCAGCATTTT. It specifies CASALRQGDQPQHF.

This clonotype was picked up many times. The V and J genes are TRBV7-3 and TRBJ2-3; D unclear. CDR1 is SGHTA, CDR2 FQGTGA, per germline. The CDR3 length is 14 residues. V was trimmed by 2 bases and J by 6 bases, leaving 12 bases between them. DNA of the CDR3: TGTGCCAGCAGCTTAGGGTTGGCTTCGGATACGCAGTATTTT. Its translation is CASSLGLASDTQYF. Combining the CDR3 with reference TRBV7-3 and TRBJ2-3 gives the whole variable domain GAGVSQTPSNKVTEKGKYVELRCDPISGHTALYWYRQSLGQGPEFLIYFQGTGAADDSGLPNDRFFAVRPEGSVSTLKIQRTERGDSAVYLCASSLGLASDTQYFGPGTRLTVL.

This clonotype was counted many times. CDR3 amino acids: CAWSGGTGPFHEQYF. In DNA form, the CDR3 reads TGTGCCTGGAGTGGGGGGACAGGGCCTTTCCACGAGCAGTACTTC. This chain uses TRBV30 with TRBJ2-7, with 9 positions matching TRBD1. The CDR3 has 15 residues. J lost 5 bases, V lost 1 base, and 9 bases had no gene match. Germline V gene lookup returns CDR1 GTSNPN and CDR2 SVGIG (reference sequence).

Points on this clonotype: A read error is possible here, since a much larger clone lies one base away. CDR3 sequence: CASGRIGPGETQCF. In DNA form, the CDR3 reads TGTGCTTCGGGTAGGATTGGGCCGGGGGAGACCCAGTGCTTC. The chain combines TRBV11-1 with TRBJ2-5; a weak D match, TRBD2 (6 bases). The germline V gene has CDR1 SGHAT and CDR2 FQDESV (reference sequence). CDR3 size: 14 residues.

This clonotype was seen at least ten times. This sequence joins TRBV28 and TRBJ2-3; TRBD2 matches 11 bases. Per germline, CDR1 MDHEN and CDR2 SYDVKM. The CDR3 has 16 residues. Trimming at V came to 5 bases and at J to 7 bases, leaving 11 bases not matched to a gene. The DNA of the CDR3 is TGTGCCAGCAGTCCCATACTAGCGGGAGTTCGATATACGCAGTATTTT. It is translated as CASSPILAGVRYTQYF.

In its sample, this clonotype was seen a few times. The rearrangement uses TRBV11-2 and TRBJ2-2; 10 nucleotides align to TRBD2. CDR3 length equals 16 residues. V was clipped by 7 bases and J by 7 bases; unmatched bases: 12. Germline CDR1 SGHAT, CDR2 FQNNGV. The CDR3 DNA reads TGTGCCAGCAACGTCCTAGCGGGAGTACTTGGCGGGGAGCTGTTTTTT. Amino acids: CASNVLAGVLGGELFF.

V gene TRBV6-4 combines with J gene TRBJ1-1, with D perhaps TRBD1 (5 bases). CDR1 and CDR2 (germline): MRHNA, SNTAGT. Deletions cut 0 bases from V and 5 bases from J, with 16 bases between. The length of the CDR3 is 16 residues. CDR3 amino acids: CASSDSQPVGDTEAFF. CDR3 coding DNA: TGTGCCAGCAGTGACTCTCAGCCGGTAGGGGATACTGAAGCTTTCTTT.

The genes are TRBV10-3 and TRBJ2-2, with 16 nucleotides matching TRBD2. CDR3 length: 16 amino acids. With V trimmed by 7 bases and J by 6 bases, 5 bases remained unmatched. Germline V gene lookup returns CDR1 ENHRY and CDR2 SYGVKD. The CDR3 region has the DNA TGTGCCATCACCGGGACTAGCGGGAGGGTGTCCGGGGAGCTGTTTTTT. It translates to CAITGTSGRVSGELFF.